This TCR beta chain originates from a study of CD8+ T cells in alopecia areata. Overall study context: Tofacitinib continued for 6 to 18 months and was then withheld for 6 months. Study conclusions and caveats: On tofacitinib, scalp clonality and expanded CD8+ clones among top 100 fell significantly. It was lesional scalp, especially alopecia totalis/universalis, that showed higher clonality than normal scalp.

Following extraction, RNA underwent reverse transcription to cDNA, which served as the sequencing template. Assay used: immunoSEQ multiplex PCR; TCRdb lists only in-frame clones, some missing. Of about 200,000 clones in the sample, about three fifths are singletons; the top ten hold 3% to 4%. Remarks on this clone: Antigen unknown.

CDR3 length equals 10 residues. Germline V lookup: CDR1 SQVTM, CDR2 ANQGSEA. Documented treatment: oral pan-JAK inhibitor, 5-10 mg twice daily. It was from PBMCs that CD4+ and CD8+ T cells were sorted. The source was CD4+ T cells sorted from blood, collected at week 4, from a patient treated with tofacitinib. V is TRBV29-1 and J is TRBJ2-1, with D possibly matching TRBD1 (6 bases). The clonotype originates from a human donor with alopecia areata. CDR3 amino acids: CSGQYNEQFF. For the CDR3, the DNA is TGCAGTGGACAGTACAATGAGCAGTTCTTC.